The rows below give T cell receptor beta chains drawn from one sample of a study of blood T cell repertoires in COVID-19. Profiled with immunoSEQ multiplex PCR; TCRdb holds only in-frame clones, not every one. The data show around 46,000 clones, about 86% seen once. The specimen was peripheral blood. These receptors all stem from a man aged 35-49 years with active COVID-19. The CDR3 runs from the conserved cysteine through the conserved F or W. The order of the fields is J gene, D gene, V gene, clone size, CDR3 protein, CDR3 DNA. A D gene is named only where the DNA matches it firmly. Clone size is shown for a subset of rows, as once, few, many or a class of expanded clone.

j_call: TRBJ1-4
d_call: TRBD1
v_call: TRBV28
clone_size: NA
cdr3_aa: CASSLAGRGEKLFF
cdr3_nt: TGTGCCAGCAGTTTGGCCGGCAGGGGGGAAAAACTGTTTTTT

j_call: TRBJ1-5
d_call: NA
v_call: TRBV6-6
clone_size: NA
cdr3_aa: CASSLQGNDQPQHF
cdr3_nt: TGTGCCAGCAGTCTACAGGGCAACGATCAGCCCCAGCATTTT

j_call: TRBJ2-3
d_call: NA
v_call: TRBV11-2
clone_size: NA
cdr3_aa: CASSLLLASTDTQYF
cdr3_nt: TGTGCCAGCAGCTTACTATTAGCTAGCACAGATACGCAGTATTTT

j_call: TRBJ2-7
d_call: NA
v_call: TRBV7-8
clone_size: NA
cdr3_aa: CASSPLVLVVEQYF
cdr3_nt: TGTGCCAGCAGCCCGCTTGTACTAGTTGTCGAGCAGTACTTC

j_call: TRBJ1-2
d_call: NA
v_call: TRBV18
clone_size: NA
cdr3_aa: CASSPSGYNLIDGYTF
cdr3_nt: TGTGCCAGCTCACCATCAGGGTACAACCTTATTGATGGCTACACCTTC

j_call: TRBJ2-2
d_call: NA
v_call: TRBV14
clone_size: NA
cdr3_aa: CASSQELTGKGELFF
cdr3_nt: TGTGCCAGCAGCCAAGAGCTCACAGGGAAAGGGGAGCTGTTTTTT

j_call: TRBJ2-3
d_call: TRBD2
v_call: TRBV2
clone_size: once
cdr3_aa: CASSFTSGRTDTQYF
cdr3_nt: TGTGCCAGCAGCTTTACTAGCGGGAGAACAGATACGCAGTATTTT

j_call: TRBJ2-7
d_call: NA
v_call: TRBV18
clone_size: NA
cdr3_aa: CASSPASSHEQYF
cdr3_nt: TGTGCCAGCTCACCCGCTAGTTCCCACGAGCAGTACTTC

j_call: TRBJ2-1
d_call: NA
v_call: TRBV7-8
clone_size: NA
cdr3_aa: CASSLTAISGNEQFF
cdr3_nt: TGTGCCAGCAGCTTAACCGCGATTAGCGGCAATGAGCAGTTCTTC

j_call: TRBJ2-7
d_call: NA
v_call: TRBV15
clone_size: NA
cdr3_aa: CATSRVRGREQYF
cdr3_nt: TGTGCCACCAGCAGAGTCAGGGGGAGGGAGCAGTACTTC

j_call: TRBJ1-1
d_call: TRBD1
v_call: TRBV19
clone_size: NA
cdr3_aa: CASSRAGTERNTEAFF
cdr3_nt: TGTGCCAGTAGTAGAGCTGGGACAGAAAGAAACACTGAAGCTTTCTTT

j_call: TRBJ1-4
d_call: NA
v_call: TRBV15
clone_size: NA
cdr3_aa: CATSREDGGRKLFF
cdr3_nt: TGTGCCACCAGCAGAGAAGACGGGGGGAGGAAACTGTTTTTT

j_call: TRBJ2-7
d_call: NA
v_call: TRBV27
clone_size: NA
cdr3_aa: CASSRGRREQYF
cdr3_nt: TGTGCCAGCAGTAGGGGTCGGCGGGAGCAGTACTTC

j_call: TRBJ2-7
d_call: TRBD2
v_call: TRBV5-4
clone_size: NA
cdr3_aa: CASSPSGGQAYEQYF
cdr3_nt: TGTGCCAGCAGCCCCTCGGGGGGTCAGGCCTACGAGCAGTACTTC

j_call: TRBJ2-7
d_call: TRBD1
v_call: TRBV28
clone_size: NA
cdr3_aa: CASSYRDREYEQYF
cdr3_nt: TGTGCCAGCAGCTACCGGGACAGGGAGTACGAGCAGTACTTC

j_call: TRBJ1-1
d_call: NA
v_call: TRBV7-3
clone_size: NA
cdr3_aa: CASSLDGGPAEAFF
cdr3_nt: TGTGCCAGCAGCTTGGACGGAGGTCCGGCTGAAGCTTTCTTT

j_call: TRBJ2-5
d_call: NA
v_call: TRBV5-4
clone_size: NA
cdr3_aa: CASSLDGGQETQYF
cdr3_nt: TGTGCCAGCAGCTTGGACGGCGGCCAAGAGACCCAGTACTTC

j_call: TRBJ1-5
d_call: NA
v_call: TRBV21-1
clone_size: NA
cdr3_aa: CASSKRRQYNQPQHF
cdr3_nt: TGTGCCAGCAGCAAAAGGAGACAGTACAATCAGCCCCAGCATTTT

j_call: TRBJ2-1
d_call: NA
v_call: TRBV4-1
clone_size: NA
cdr3_aa: CASSQGAGSSYNEQFF
cdr3_nt: TGCGCCAGCAGCCAAGGGGCCGGAAGCTCCTACAATGAGCAGTTCTTC

j_call: TRBJ2-7
d_call: NA
v_call: TRBV4-1
clone_size: NA
cdr3_aa: CASSQQGTGSYEQYF
cdr3_nt: TGCGCCAGCAGCCAACAGGGGACGGGCTCCTACGAGCAGTACTTC

j_call: TRBJ2-5
d_call: TRBD1
v_call: TRBV15
clone_size: NA
cdr3_aa: CATSRGDRAQETQYF
cdr3_nt: TGTGCCACCAGCAGAGGAGACAGGGCCCAAGAGACCCAGTACTTC

j_call: TRBJ2-3
d_call: TRBD2
v_call: TRBV11-2
clone_size: NA
cdr3_aa: CASSLDGLAYSTDTQYF
cdr3_nt: TGTGCCAGCAGCTTAGACGGACTAGCGTATAGCACAGATACGCAGTATTTT

j_call: TRBJ2-2
d_call: TRBD2
v_call: TRBV6-4
clone_size: few
cdr3_aa: CASSDGLDTGELFF
cdr3_nt: TGTGCCAGCAGTGACGGACTAGACACCGGGGAGCTGTTTTTT

j_call: TRBJ2-7
d_call: TRBD2
v_call: TRBV28
clone_size: NA
cdr3_aa: CASRVNAGAAYEQYF
cdr3_nt: TGTGCCAGCAGAGTGAACGCGGGAGCTGCCTACGAGCAGTACTTC

j_call: TRBJ2-7
d_call: NA
v_call: TRBV6-5
clone_size: NA
cdr3_aa: CASSYGQTYEQYF
cdr3_nt: TGTGCCAGCAGTTACGGGCAGACCTACGAGCAGTACTTC

j_call: TRBJ1-1
d_call: NA
v_call: TRBV6-5
clone_size: once
cdr3_aa: CASSYSTGTGTEAFF
cdr3_nt: TGTGCCAGCAGTTACTCTACAGGAACCGGCACTGAAGCTTTCTTT

j_call: TRBJ1-5
d_call: NA
v_call: TRBV30
clone_size: NA
cdr3_aa: CAWSLTVNQPQHF
cdr3_nt: TGTGCCTGGAGCCTGACAGTCAATCAGCCCCAGCATTTT

j_call: TRBJ1-5
d_call: NA
v_call: TRBV28
clone_size: NA
cdr3_aa: CASSFRGRVGQPQHF
cdr3_nt: TGTGCCAGCAGTTTCCGGGGAAGGGTTGGGCAGCCCCAGCATTTT

j_call: TRBJ1-2
d_call: NA
v_call: TRBV19
clone_size: few
cdr3_aa: CASGLRDKAGYTF
cdr3_nt: TGTGCCAGTGGGCTCCGGGACAAGGCTGGCTACACCTTC

j_call: TRBJ2-7
d_call: NA
v_call: TRBV7-2
clone_size: NA
cdr3_aa: CASSLDSSYEQYF
cdr3_nt: TGTGCCAGCAGCTTAGATAGTTCCTACGAGCAGTACTTC

j_call: TRBJ2-1
d_call: NA
v_call: TRBV19
clone_size: NA
cdr3_aa: CASSLPGVNEQFF
cdr3_nt: TGTGCCAGTAGTCTACCCGGGGTCAATGAGCAGTTCTTC

j_call: TRBJ2-1
d_call: TRBD2
v_call: TRBV4-1
clone_size: NA
cdr3_aa: CASSEGLAGGPANEQFF
cdr3_nt: TGCGCCAGCAGCGAGGGACTAGCGGGAGGGCCTGCGAATGAGCAGTTCTTC

j_call: TRBJ2-2
d_call: TRBD1
v_call: TRBV7-9
clone_size: NA
cdr3_aa: CASSSLGQGLTGELFF
cdr3_nt: TGTGCCAGCAGCTCCCTAGGACAGGGTTTGACCGGGGAGCTGTTTTTT

j_call: TRBJ2-5
d_call: TRBD2
v_call: TRBV5-8
clone_size: NA
cdr3_aa: CASRIGLAGVGEEETQYF
cdr3_nt: TGTGCCAGCAGAATCGGACTAGCGGGAGTCGGGGAGGAAGAGACCCAGTACTTC

j_call: TRBJ2-1
d_call: TRBD2
v_call: TRBV28
clone_size: NA
cdr3_aa: CASSSGRRFTREQFF
cdr3_nt: TGTGCCAGCAGCAGCGGGAGGAGGTTCACCCGAGAGCAGTTCTTC

j_call: TRBJ2-2
d_call: NA
v_call: TRBV6-5
clone_size: NA
cdr3_aa: CASSYIPTGELFF
cdr3_nt: TGTGCCAGCAGTTACATCCCGACCGGGGAGCTGTTTTTT

j_call: TRBJ2-5
d_call: NA
v_call: TRBV2
clone_size: NA
cdr3_aa: CASSRARAKETQYF
cdr3_nt: TGTGCCAGCAGCAGGGCGCGAGCAAAAGAGACCCAGTACTTC

j_call: TRBJ2-6
d_call: NA
v_call: TRBV6-5
clone_size: NA
cdr3_aa: CASSYQGSSGANVLTF
cdr3_nt: TGTGCCAGCAGTTACCAAGGGAGCTCTGGGGCCAACGTCCTGACTTTC

j_call: TRBJ2-1
d_call: NA
v_call: TRBV27
clone_size: NA
cdr3_aa: CASSLKLGGKDNEQFF
cdr3_nt: TGTGCCAGCAGTTTAAAGTTGGGCGGGAAAGACAATGAGCAGTTCTTC

j_call: TRBJ2-1
d_call: NA
v_call: TRBV7-3
clone_size: NA
cdr3_aa: CASSPRLDNEQFF
cdr3_nt: TGTGCCAGCAGCCCCCGACTAGACAATGAGCAGTTCTTC

j_call: TRBJ2-7
d_call: TRBD1
v_call: TRBV25-1
clone_size: NA
cdr3_aa: CASSTGGSLNEQYF
cdr3_nt: TGTGCCAGCAGCACAGGGGGTAGTTTAAACGAGCAGTACTTC

j_call: TRBJ2-3
d_call: TRBD2
v_call: TRBV19
clone_size: NA
cdr3_aa: CASSPGLATDTQYF
cdr3_nt: TGTGCCAGTAGTCCCGGACTAGCGACAGATACGCAGTATTTT

j_call: TRBJ2-1
d_call: TRBD2
v_call: TRBV13
clone_size: NA
cdr3_aa: CASSLGVGGRPLNEQFF
cdr3_nt: TGTGCCAGCAGCTTAGGCGTGGGCGGGAGGCCCCTTAATGAGCAGTTCTTC

j_call: TRBJ2-7
d_call: TRBD1
v_call: TRBV27
clone_size: NA
cdr3_aa: CATKNRGASSYEQYF
cdr3_nt: TGTGCCACCAAAAACAGGGGGGCGAGCTCCTACGAGCAGTACTTC

j_call: TRBJ2-3
d_call: NA
v_call: TRBV2
clone_size: NA
cdr3_aa: CAASRGSDTQYF
cdr3_nt: TGTGCCGCCAGCAGAGGGTCAGATACGCAGTATTTT

j_call: TRBJ2-1
d_call: NA
v_call: TRBV2
clone_size: NA
cdr3_aa: CASLTRGTQFF
cdr3_nt: TGTGCCAGCCTAACCCGGGGGACGCAGTTCTTC

j_call: TRBJ2-7
d_call: TRBD2
v_call: TRBV9
clone_size: NA
cdr3_aa: CASSQGTSGGYEQYF
cdr3_nt: TGTGCCAGCAGCCAGGGGACTAGCGGGGGTTACGAGCAGTACTTC

j_call: TRBJ1-5
d_call: NA
v_call: TRBV6-1
clone_size: NA
cdr3_aa: CASSDRAGVGRNQPQHF
cdr3_nt: TGTGCCAGCAGTGATAGGGCCGGGGTCGGGCGCAATCAGCCCCAGCATTTT

j_call: TRBJ2-4
d_call: TRBD2
v_call: TRBV7-4
clone_size: NA
cdr3_aa: CASKGTSGRFAKNIQYF
cdr3_nt: TGTGCCAGCAAGGGGACTAGCGGGAGATTCGCCAAAAACATTCAGTACTTC

j_call: TRBJ1-1
d_call: TRBD1
v_call: TRBV5-5
clone_size: once
cdr3_aa: CASSPSRQGGLRIEFEAFF
cdr3_nt: TGTGCCAGCAGCCCCAGCCGACAGGGTGGCCTTAGGATCGAATTTGAAGCTTTCTTT

j_call: TRBJ1-3
d_call: NA
v_call: TRBV19
clone_size: NA
cdr3_aa: CASSIKREAGNTIYF
cdr3_nt: TGTGCCAGTAGTATCAAAAGGGAGGCTGGAAACACCATATATTTT

j_call: TRBJ2-7
d_call: TRBD2
v_call: TRBV19
clone_size: NA
cdr3_aa: CASSIRLAGEEQYF
cdr3_nt: TGTGCCAGTAGTATAAGACTAGCGGGAGAGGAGCAGTACTTC